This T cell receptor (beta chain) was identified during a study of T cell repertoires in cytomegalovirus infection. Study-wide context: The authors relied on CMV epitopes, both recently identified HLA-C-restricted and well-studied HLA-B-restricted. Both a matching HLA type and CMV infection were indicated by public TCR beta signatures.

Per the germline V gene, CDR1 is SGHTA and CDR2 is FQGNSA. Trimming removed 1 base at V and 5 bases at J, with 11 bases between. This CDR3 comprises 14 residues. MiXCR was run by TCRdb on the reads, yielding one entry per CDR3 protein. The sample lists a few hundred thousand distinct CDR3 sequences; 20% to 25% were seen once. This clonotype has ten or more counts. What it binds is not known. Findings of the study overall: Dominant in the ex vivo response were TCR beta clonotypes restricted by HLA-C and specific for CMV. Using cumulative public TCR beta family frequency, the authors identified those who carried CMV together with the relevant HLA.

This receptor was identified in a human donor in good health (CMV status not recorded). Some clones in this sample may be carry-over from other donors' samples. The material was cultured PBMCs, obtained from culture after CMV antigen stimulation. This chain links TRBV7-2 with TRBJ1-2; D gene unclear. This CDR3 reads CASSLGGSAYGYTF. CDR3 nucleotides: TGTGCCAGCAGCTTAGGAGGGAGCGCGTATGGCTACACCTTC.